A single sample is the source of the 10 T cell receptor beta chains below, sequenced in a study of shared clonotypes between healthy human individuals. Some clones are missing from TCRdb's copy, which holds only in-frame ones; the method was immunoSEQ multiplex PCR. In the table there are around 650,000 clones, around 96% of which are singletons. Naive CD8 cells were CD45RO-negative, positively selected for CCR7, excluding terminally differentiated effector memory CD45RA+ cells. The sample taken for sequencing was naive CD8+ T cells sorted from blood. The origin of the receptors is a woman aged 25 to 45 in good health.

The rearrangement uses TRBV27 and TRBJ2-1, with D perhaps matching TRBD2 (7 bases). The CDR3 has 16 amino acids. The V and J ends lost 6 bases and 1 base respectively, with 16 bases between them. Germline V CDR1 and CDR2: MNHEY, SMNVEV (reference sequence). The CDR3 sequence is CASRQAGARSYNEQFF. In DNA form, the CDR3 reads TGTGCCAGCAGGCAGGCGGGGGCGAGGTCCTACAATGAGCAGTTCTTC.

This chain joins TRBV6-1 and TRBJ1-1, with a possible D match to TRBD1 (6 bases). Looked up from germline, CDR1 is MNHNS and CDR2 is SASEGT. The V and J ends lost 6 bases and 0 bases respectively, with 14 bases between them. There are 15 residues in the CDR3. The DNA for the CDR3 is TGTGCCAGCAGGGTGGACAGCTTCATGAACACTGAAGCTTTCTTT. This gives the protein CASRVDSFMNTEAFF.

This clone was seen once. J is TRBJ2-7 and V is TRBV11-2, with 9 bases that match TRBD1. Germline V gene lookup returns CDR1 SGHAT and CDR2 FQNNGV. This CDR3 comprises 15 residues. With V trimmed by 5 bases and J by 5 bases, 10 bases remained unmatched. Written as DNA, the CDR3 is TGTGCCAGCAGCCTAGGGGACAGGGTGTCGGACGAGCAGTACTTC. It yields the protein CASSLGDRVSDEQYF.

This clone was recorded once. V is TRBV5-1 and J is TRBJ2-1; 9 bases align to TRBD2. The CDR3 is made up of 15 amino acids. The germline gives CDR1 SGHRS, CDR2 YFSETQ. Trimming removed 4 bases from V and 9 bases from J; junction bases left unmatched: 11. The CDR3 region has the DNA TGCGCCAGCAGCACTACCGGGACTAGCTTCGGTGAGCAGTTCTTC. Translation: CASSTTGTSFGEQFF.

The gene calls are TRBV13 and TRBJ2-1, with D hard to call. V was cut by 6 bases and J by 0 bases, with 6 bases left in between. Germline V gene lookup returns CDR1 PRHDT and CDR2 FYEKMQ (reference sequence). The CDR3 has 13 amino acids. CDR3 sequence: CASRFSSYNEQFF. The CDR3 DNA reads as TGTGCCAGCAGATTCAGCTCCTACAATGAGCAGTTCTTC.

This clone is a singleton in its sample. The rearrangement uses TRBV4-2 and TRBJ1-5; no definite D call. Germline CDR1 reads LGHNA; CDR2 reads YNFKEQ. V was shortened by 1 base and J by 0 bases, with 7 bases between the two germline ends. The CDR3 consists of 15 residues. The CDR3 DNA reads as TGTGCCAGCAGCCAAGTGGGAGGTAGCAATCAGCCCCAGCATTTT. This gives the protein CASSQVGGSNQPQHF.

The V call is TRBV28, the J call TRBJ1-1; a possible D gene is TRBD1 (6 bases). Germline CDR1 is MDHEN and CDR2 is SYDVKM. Trimming took 6 bases from V and 5 from J, leaving 13 bases between them. This CDR3 is 13 amino acids long. CDR3 bases: TGTGCCAGCAGCTCCGACAGGTATACTGAAGCTTTCTTT. It codes for CASSSDRYTEAFF.

The sample holds one count of this clone. V and J are TRBV4-2 and TRBJ2-1; perhaps TRBD2 as D (7 bases). This CDR3 spans 16 amino acids. CDR1 is LGHNA and CDR2 is YNFKEQ in the germline V gene. Trimming left V 6 bases short and J 2 bases short, with 17 bases between. For the CDR3, the DNA is TGTGCCAGCAGTGACTTCGGGGGGCTAGCCTACAATGAGCAGTTCTTC. It is translated as CASSDFGGLAYNEQFF.

This chain joins TRBV2 and TRBJ2-1; D uncertain. The CDR3 sequence is 13 residues long. Trimming shortened V by 4 bases and J by 11 bases, and 15 bases separated the two germline ends. Germline loops: CDR1 SNHLY, CDR2 FYNNEI. The CDR3 DNA reads as TGTGCCAGCAGTGCCCCCTGGGCCTACAAGCAGTTCTTC. Its protein is CASSAPWAYKQFF.

This sequence joins TRBV27 and TRBJ2-3; 7 positions match TRBD2. The CDR3 covers 16 residues. Germline CDR1 is MNHEY and CDR2 is SMNVEV (reference sequence). With 2 bases clipped from V and 4 bases from J, the junction kept 9 bases outside the gene matches. Here the CDR3 DNA reads TGTGCCAGCAGTTTAATGGGGGAGGGCCTCTCAGATACGCAGTATTTT. As protein: CASSLMGEGLSDTQYF.